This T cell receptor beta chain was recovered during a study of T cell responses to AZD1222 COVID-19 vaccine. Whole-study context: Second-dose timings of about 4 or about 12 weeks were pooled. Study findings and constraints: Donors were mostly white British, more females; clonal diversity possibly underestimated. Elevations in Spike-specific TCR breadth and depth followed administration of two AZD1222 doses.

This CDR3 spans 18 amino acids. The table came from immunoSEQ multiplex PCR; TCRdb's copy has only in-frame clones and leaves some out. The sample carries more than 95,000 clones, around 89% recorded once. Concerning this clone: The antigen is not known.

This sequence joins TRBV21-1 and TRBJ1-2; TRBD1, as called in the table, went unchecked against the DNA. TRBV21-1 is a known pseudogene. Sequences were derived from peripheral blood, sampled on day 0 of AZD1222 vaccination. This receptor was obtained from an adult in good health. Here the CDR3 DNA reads TGTGCCAGCAGCAAAAAAAAGGGATTCCGGACAGGGAACTATGGCTACACCTTC. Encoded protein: CASSKKKGFRTGNYGYTF.